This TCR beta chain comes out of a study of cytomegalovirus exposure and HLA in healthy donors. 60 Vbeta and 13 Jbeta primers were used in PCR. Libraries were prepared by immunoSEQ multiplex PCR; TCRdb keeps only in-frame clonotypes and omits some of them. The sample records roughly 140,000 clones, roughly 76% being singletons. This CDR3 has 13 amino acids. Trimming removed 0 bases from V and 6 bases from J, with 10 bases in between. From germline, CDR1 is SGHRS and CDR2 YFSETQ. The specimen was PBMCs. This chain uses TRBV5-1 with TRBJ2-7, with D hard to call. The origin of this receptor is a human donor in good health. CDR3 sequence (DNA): TGCGCCAGCAGCTTGGAGTCCGGTCGCGAGCAGTACTTC. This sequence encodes CASSLESGREQYF.